The 20 T cell receptor beta chains below come from one sample, sequenced in a study of cytomegalovirus exposure and HLA in healthy donors. Vbeta (60) and Jbeta (13) primers were used in the PCR. The protocol was immunoSEQ multiplex PCR, while the TCRdb copy is restricted to in-frame clones and leaves out a portion. The sample comprises 300,000 or so clones, 80% to 90% of which are singletons, and about 2% rests with the top ten. The sequencing sample was made of PBMCs. The source of these receptors is a woman in her forties in good health and CMV-seropositive.

V gene TRBV30 combines with J gene TRBJ1-2; perhaps TRBD1 as D (6 bases). In germline, CDR1 is GTSNPN, CDR2 SVGIG (reference sequence). The CDR3 has 16 residues. Trimming took 4 bases from V and 0 from J, leaving 18 bases between them. CDR3 bases: TGTGCCTGGACAACCGGGACAACAAGTTCTAACTATGGCTACACCTTC. Translating gives CAWTTGTTSSNYGYTF.

This sequence joins TRBV30 and TRBJ1-4; no clear D. Deletions cut 5 bases from V and 3 bases from J, with 7 bases between. The germline V gene encodes CDR1 GTSNPN and CDR2 SVGIG (reference sequence). The CDR3 runs 12 residues. The CDR3 bases are TGTGCCTGGGGTAGTGCTAATGAAAAACTGTTTTTT. This sequence encodes CAWGSANEKLFF.

The rearrangement uses TRBV28 and TRBJ2-7; no clear D. The V gene lost 1 base and the J gene lost 7 bases, with 8 bases spanning the gap. Germline V gene data show CDR1 as MDHEN and CDR2 as SYDVKM. This CDR3 is built from 12 residues. The CDR3: CASSLSTLEQYF. Written as DNA, the CDR3 is TGTGCCAGCAGTTTATCGACATTAGAGCAGTACTTC. Based on the CDR3 plus reference TRBV28 and TRBJ2-7, the full variable domain is DVKVTQSSRYLVKRTGEKVFLECVQDMDHENMFWYRQDPGLGLRLIYFSYDVKMKEKGDIPEGYSVSREKKERFSLILESASTNQTSMYLCASSLSTLEQYFGPGTRLTVT.

This chain uses TRBV5-4 with TRBJ2-7; 9 bases align to TRBD1. V lost 4 bases to trimming and J lost 7 bases; unmatched junction nucleotides: 6. This CDR3 comprises 13 residues. In germline, CDR1 is SGHNT, CDR2 YYREEE (reference sequence). Here the CDR3 reads CASSQGQGREQYF. The CDR3 DNA sequence: TGTGCCAGCAGCCAGGGACAGGGTAGGGAGCAGTACTTC.

V usage is TRBV19 and J usage is TRBJ2-2, with 10 nucleotides matching TRBD1. The CDR3 is 17 residues long. V lost 4 bases to trimming and J lost 1 base; unmatched junction nucleotides: 6. From germline, CDR1 is LNHDA and CDR2 SQIVND (reference sequence). The CDR3 sequence: CASSTTRDRGNTGELFF. The CDR3 DNA is TGTGCCAGTAGTACCACCCGGGACAGGGGGAACACCGGGGAGCTGTTTTTT.

This clone was seen a handful of times. The V gene is TRBV6-6, the J gene TRBJ1-1; D not resolved. V lost 6 bases and J lost 0, with 5 bases in between. The CDR3 has 12 residues. The germline V gene has CDR1 MNHNY and CDR2 SVGAGI (reference sequence). The CDR3 loop is CASSTLNTEAFF. The CDR3 DNA reads as TGTGCCAGCAGCACACTGAACACTGAAGCTTTCTTT.

This chain uses TRBV11-1 with TRBJ2-1; D possibly corresponds to TRBD2 (6 bases). The germline V gene has CDR1 SGHAT and CDR2 FQDESV (reference sequence). V lost 1 base to trimming and J lost 3 bases, with 10 bases between them. The CDR3 covers 15 residues. The CDR3 DNA reads TGTGCCAGCAGCTTAGGGGGGGAAAGCTACAATGAGCAGTTCTTC. Its protein is CASSLGGESYNEQFF.

This chain uses TRBV29-1 with TRBJ2-3; tentatively, D is TRBD2 (6 bases). The germline gives CDR1 SQVTM, CDR2 ANQGSEA. CDR3 size: 14 residues. Trimming removed 3 bases from V and 2 bases from J, with 12 bases in between. CDR3 DNA sequence: TGCAGCGTTGACTGGGAGGTAAACACAGATACGCAGTATTTT. It codes for CSVDWEVNTDTQYF.

This rearrangement joins TRBV19 to TRBJ1-2; D not resolved. The CDR3 runs to 12 residues. Trimming left V 8 bases short and J 4 bases short, with 11 bases between. CDR1 is LNHDA, CDR2 SQIVND, per germline (reference sequence). CDR3 DNA: TGTGCCAGTCTAGGCCGCGGCTATGGCTACACCTTC. Encoded protein: CASLGRGYGYTF.

The rearrangement uses TRBV6-1 and TRBJ1-2; maybe TRBD1 (6 bases). V was trimmed by 6 bases and J by 3 bases, leaving 8 bases between them. Germline values: CDR1 MNHNS, CDR2 SASEGT. This CDR3 is 12 amino acids long. CDR3 bases: TGTGCCAGCAGGGCAGGGGACTATGGCTACACCTTC. Translation gives CASRAGDYGYTF.

This chain connects TRBV2 to TRBJ1-1, with 8 bases identical to TRBD1. Germline V CDR1 and CDR2: SNHLY, FYNNEI. The trim removed 6 bases at V and 1 base at J, leaving 4 bases unmatched. The length of the CDR3 is 14 residues. CDR3 residues: CASRTGVRNTEAFF. The CDR3 coding sequence is TGTGCCAGCAGGACAGGGGTTCGGAACACTGAAGCTTTCTTT.

The chain has TRBV6-6 and TRBJ1-2; possible D gene TRBD1, 5 bases. V lost 5 bases to trimming and J lost 5 bases, with 12 bases between them. The CDR3 extends over 13 amino acids. Germline V CDR1 and CDR2: MNHNY, SVGAGI (reference sequence). The DNA of the CDR3 is TGTGCCAGCAGTAAGACAGAGTTTTATGGCTACACCTTC. It translates to CASSKTEFYGYTF.

The J gene is TRBJ2-1, the V gene TRBV14; 8 bases are shared with TRBD2. After removal of 0 bases from V and 6 bases from J, the junction contained 10 bases not matched to a gene. The CDR3 runs to 17 residues. Germline V CDR1 and CDR2: SGHDN, FVKESK. The CDR3 nucleotides read TGTGCCAGCAGCCAAGATTTTTACAGGACTAGCAGCAATGAGCAGTTCTTC. Translation gives CASSQDFYRTSSNEQFF.

The chain links TRBV5-6 to TRBJ1-1; 8 bases match TRBD1. CDR3 length: 14 amino acids. V lost 4 bases to trimming and J lost 3 bases; unmatched junction nucleotides: 5. Germline-derived CDR1 and CDR2 are SGHDT and YYEEEE. The CDR3 DNA reads as TGTGCCAGCAGCCTATGGACAGGGTACACTGAAGCTTTCTTT. Translating it yields CASSLWTGYTEAFF.

J is TRBJ2-7 and V is TRBV5-1; TRBD2 agrees at 14 bases. In germline, CDR1 is SGHRS, CDR2 YFSETQ. This CDR3 is 15 amino acids long. The V segment lost 4 bases and the J segment 4 bases; nucleotides outside the gene matches: 4. The CDR3 here is CASSLGTSGSYEQYF. In nucleotides, the CDR3 is TGCGCCAGCAGCCTTGGGACTAGCGGGAGTTACGAGCAGTACTTC.

This clone was detected only a few times. CDR3 in DNA: TGTGCCAGCAGGCCGGCTTCTAGCTCCTACAATGAGCAGTTCTTC. Residues: CASRPASSSYNEQFF. The rearrangement links TRBV27 to TRBJ2-1; D unresolved. The CDR3 contains 15 residues. Germline lookup yields CDR1 MNHEY and CDR2 SMNVEV (reference sequence). Trimming removed 6 bases from V and 0 bases from J, with 12 bases in between.

This clone occurred a few times. J is TRBJ1-6 and V is TRBV9; D may be TRBD1 (5 bases). This CDR3 has 17 residues. Per the germline V gene, CDR1 is SGDLS and CDR2 is YYNGEE. V was cut by 4 bases and J by 1 base, with 15 bases left in between. For the CDR3, the DNA is TGTGCCAGCAGCCCCGGGGGGGTAAGGTCCTATAATTCACCCCTCCACTTT. Amino acids: CASSPGGVRSYNSPLHF.

The chain is built from TRBV5-6 and TRBJ2-5; TRBD1 agrees at 9 bases. The trim removed 5 bases at V and 0 bases at J, leaving 5 bases unmatched. The CDR3 runs to 15 residues. Germline CDR1 SGHDT, CDR2 YYEEEE. Here the CDR3 DNA reads TGTGCCAGCAGTTACGGACAGGGGTACCAAGAGACCCAGTACTTC. Its protein product is CASSYGQGYQETQYF. The whole variable domain, remainder taken from reference TRBV5-6 and TRBJ2-5, is DAGVTQSPTHLIKTRGQQVTLRCSPKSGHDTVSWYQQALGQGPQFIFQYYEEEERQRGNFPDRFSGHQFPNYSSELNVNALLLGDSALYLCASSYGQGYQETQYFGPGTRLLVL.

The rearrangement uses TRBV29-1 and TRBJ1-1; possibly TRBD1 for D (5 bases). V lost 7 bases, J lost 1 base, and 7 bases lay in between. CDR3 length: 11 amino acids. Germline V lookup: CDR1 SQVTM, CDR2 ANQGSEA. In DNA, the CDR3 is TGCAGCGGTGGGGCGAACACTGAAGCTTTCTTT. It specifies CSGGANTEAFF.

The rearrangement links TRBV5-1 to TRBJ2-3; possible D gene TRBD2, 6 bases. V dropped 3 bases and J dropped 2 bases, with 16 bases sitting between them. The CDR3 is made up of 16 amino acids. Germline CDR1 SGHRS, CDR2 YFSETQ. The CDR3 region is CASSSGVAADTDTQYF. CDR3 sequence (DNA): TGCGCCAGCAGCTCTGGAGTAGCGGCTGACACAGATACGCAGTATTTT.